This passage covers 28 T cell receptor beta chains from one sample sequenced in a study of radiation and T cells in renal cell carcinoma. The time point denotes: baseline pretreatment blood. Treatment defined: 15 Gy SBRT to primary tumor, nephrectomy 4 weeks later. The table came from immunoSEQ multiplex PCR; TCRdb's copy has only in-frame clones and leaves some out. Of about 160,000 clones listed, less than 90% were seen once; the top ten hold around 4.1%. Here the sequenced sample was blood, taken from a patient whose treatment included radiotherapy and nephrectomy. The receptors were sampled from a woman between 65 and 79 years old with renal cell carcinoma.

V and J are TRBV19 and TRBJ2-3; D is ambiguous. The CDR3 is made up of 13 amino acids. Germline CDR1 is LNHDA and CDR2 is SQIVND (reference sequence). V gave up 10 bases and J gave up 4 bases, with 15 bases separating them. The CDR3 reads CATSVVRADTQYF. The CDR3, as DNA: TGTGCCACATCGGTTGTACGGGCAGATACGCAGTATTTT.

This rearrangement joins TRBV6-1 to TRBJ1-4; a weak D match, TRBD1 (6 bases). Germline V gene lookup returns CDR1 MNHNS and CDR2 SASEGT. The CDR3 runs to 15 residues. Between the trimmed V and J ends, which lost 2 bases and 8 bases, there was a span of 15 bases. CDR3 residues: CASSEIRGIREKLFF. The CDR3 region has the DNA TGTGCCAGCAGTGAAATCAGGGGAATACGAGAAAAACTGTTTTTT.

This chain uses TRBV6-1 with TRBJ2-1; no definite D call. Between the trimmed V and J ends, which lost 5 bases and 5 bases, there was a span of 1 base. The length of the CDR3 is 10 residues. CDR1 MNHNS and CDR2 SASEGT come from the germline V gene. CDR3 sequence reads: CASSNNEQFF. CDR3 bases: TGTGCCAGCAGTAACAATGAGCAGTTCTTC.

The V call is TRBV9, the J call TRBJ2-5; 7 bases are shared with TRBD2. CDR3 length equals 15 residues. The germline V gene has CDR1 SGDLS and CDR2 YYNGEE. With V trimmed by 3 bases and J by 5 bases, 10 bases remained unmatched. CDR3 residues: CASSAGGRREETQYF. The CDR3 DNA follows: TGTGCCAGCAGCGCCGGTGGTCGGCGGGAGGAGACCCAGTACTTC.

The chain has TRBV19 and TRBJ2-3; 8 bases map to TRBD1. Germline V gene data show CDR1 as LNHDA and CDR2 as SQIVND (reference sequence). The CDR3 length is 13 residues. With V trimmed by 5 bases and J by 6 bases, 4 bases remained unmatched. The DNA of the CDR3 is TGTGCCAGTAGTCTCCGGGACAGGGATACGCAGTATTTT. Its protein product is CASSLRDRDTQYF.

Only a few counts were recorded for this clone. J is TRBJ1-2 and V is TRBV9; D uncertain. This CDR3 contains 12 residues. Germline V gene sequence: CDR1 SGDLS, CDR2 YYNGEE. V gave up 4 bases and J gave up 6 bases, with 10 bases separating them. The chain's CDR3 is CASSRAGDGYTF. The CDR3 nucleotides read TGTGCCAGCAGCAGAGCCGGGGATGGCTACACCTTC.

The chain has TRBV14 and TRBJ1-3; D not certain. V lost 4 bases and J lost 4, with 2 bases in between. The CDR3 is 11 residues long. Germline CDR1 and CDR2: SGHDN and FVKESK. The CDR3 protein is CASSRGNTIYF. Here the CDR3 DNA reads TGTGCCAGCAGCCGGGGAAACACCATATATTTT.

The CDR3, as DNA: TGTGCCAGCGGCCCCGGGGAGACCCAGTACTTC. Translated: CASGPGETQYF. The chain couples TRBV7-2 to TRBJ2-5, with D uncertain. Germline CDR1 is SGHTA and CDR2 is FQGNSA. This CDR3 is 11 amino acids long. Trimming removed 8 bases at V and 5 bases at J, with 9 bases between.

This clone was seen only once. The genes are TRBV7-2 and TRBJ2-7; 12 bases are shared with TRBD2. Germline V gene sequence: CDR1 SGHTA, CDR2 FQGNSA. The CDR3 length is 14 residues. V trimming: 8 bases; J trimming: 2 bases; junction bases outside the gene matches: 4. The CDR3 reads CASASSGGAYEQYF. In DNA, the CDR3 is TGTGCCAGCGCCTCTAGCGGGGGGGCCTACGAGCAGTACTTC. Supplemented by reference TRBV7-2 and TRBJ2-7, the full variable domain reads GAGVSQSPSNKVTEKGKDVELRCDPISGHTALYWYRQSLGQGLEFLIYFQGNSAPDKSGLPSDRFSAERTGGSVSTLTIQRTQQEDSAVYLCASASSGGAYEQYFGPGTRLTVT.

The gene calls are TRBV5-1 and TRBJ2-7; D gene unclear. The V gene lost 4 bases and the J gene lost 7 bases, with 15 bases spanning the gap. Germline CDR1 SGHRS, CDR2 YFSETQ. CDR3 size: 13 residues. The CDR3 DNA sequence: TGCGCCAGCAGCAAGGACGGACCCTGGGAGCAGTACTTC. It is translated as CASSKDGPWEQYF.

This clone was seen more than once but under ten times. The chain carries TRBV7-2 and TRBJ1-6; 9 bases map to TRBD1. With V trimmed by 5 bases and J by 9 bases, 5 bases remained unmatched. This CDR3 has 14 amino acids. Germline-derived CDR1 and CDR2 are SGHTA and FQGNSA. DNA of the CDR3: TGTGCCAGCAGCATCCGACAGGGGGGTTCACCCCTCCACTTT. Translated: CASSIRQGGSPLHF.

The V gene is TRBV11-2, the J gene TRBJ2-3, with D tentatively TRBD2 (5 bases). This CDR3 has 16 amino acids. V shed 1 base and J shed 0 bases, with 11 bases lying between them. Looked up from germline, CDR1 is SGHAT and CDR2 is FQNNGV. The CDR3 nucleotides read TGTGCCAGCAGCTTAGTGAAGGGAGAAAGCACAGATACGCAGTATTTT. Protein product: CASSLVKGESTDTQYF.

The gene calls are TRBV7-2 and TRBJ1-6, with D maybe TRBD1 (5 bases). V lost 0 bases and J lost 7, with 7 bases in between. The V gene's germline CDR1 is SGHTA and CDR2 FQGNSA. The CDR3 totals 14 residues. The CDR3 here is CASSLAGGNSPLHF. CDR3 coding DNA: TGTGCCAGCAGCTTAGCGGGGGGAAATTCACCCCTCCACTTT.

This chain joins TRBV7-6 and TRBJ2-1, with TRBD2 matching over 8 bases. The CDR3 consists of 13 residues. Losses at the gene ends were 1 base for V and 13 bases for J; bases not matched to a gene: 6. Germline-derived CDR1 and CDR2 are SGHVS and FNYEAQ. CDR3 region: CASSLDTSGTQFF. DNA for the CDR3: TGTGCCAGCAGCTTAGATACTAGCGGAACCCAGTTCTTC.

The chain is built from TRBV10-3 and TRBJ1-2; D is undetermined. Trimming stripped 4 bases from V and 1 base from J, with 13 bases between. The germline V gene has CDR1 ENHRY and CDR2 SYGVKD. There are 15 residues in the CDR3. Here the CDR3 reads CAISGAGSHNYGYTF. In DNA form, the CDR3 reads TGTGCCATCAGTGGAGCCGGGTCTCATAACTATGGCTACACCTTC.

The genes are TRBV6-1 and TRBJ2-5; 11 bases are a match to TRBD2. The V segment lost 3 bases and the J segment 5 bases; nucleotides outside the gene matches: 5. CDR1 and CDR2 from the germline V gene are MNHNS and SASEGT. The CDR3 is made up of 15 amino acids. The CDR3 region has the DNA TGTGCCAGCAGTGACATAGCGGGGGGGCGTGAGACCCAGTACTTC. Protein product: CASSDIAGGRETQYF.

This chain links TRBV4-3 with TRBJ1-1; tentatively, D is TRBD1 (5 bases). Trimming cost V 0 bases and J 5 bases, with 13 bases left between them. CDR3 size: 15 residues. Germline V CDR1 and CDR2: LGHNA, YSLEER. As DNA, the CDR3 is TGCGCCAGCAGCCAAGATATCGGGAGGGGAACTGAAGCTTTCTTT. This translates into CASSQDIGRGTEAFF.

The chain recombines TRBV6-6 with TRBJ1-2; no firm D call. Trimming left V 2 bases short and J 3 bases short, with 10 bases between. Germline V gene data show CDR1 as MNHNY and CDR2 as SVGAGI (reference sequence). The CDR3 consists of 14 residues. The CDR3 DNA reads TGTGCCAGCAGTTACCTGGGGAGGGACTATGGCTACACCTTC. Translation: CASSYLGRDYGYTF.

This clone occurred once. This rearrangement joins TRBV15 to TRBJ2-3; 9 bases are a match to TRBD2. The CDR3 contains 14 residues. Germline V CDR1 and CDR2: LNHNV, YYDKDF (reference sequence). V lost 8 bases to trimming and J lost 2 bases; unmatched junction nucleotides: 5. In DNA, the CDR3 is TGTGCCACCCAGGCGGGGGGGGACACAGATACGCAGTATTTT. Translated: CATQAGGDTDTQYF.

The chain is built from TRBV9 and TRBJ1-1; D gene unclear. In germline, CDR1 is SGDLS, CDR2 YYNGEE. This CDR3 comprises 13 residues. Trimming removed 4 bases at V and 1 base at J, with 8 bases between. Written as DNA, the CDR3 is TGTGCCAGCAGCACTGCCACGAACACTGAAGCTTTCTTT. Its translation: CASSTATNTEAFF. Complete variable domain (other parts from reference TRBV9 and TRBJ1-1): DSGVTQTPKHLITATGQRVTLRCSPRSGDLSVYWYQQSLDQGLQFLIQYYNGEERAKGNILERFSAQQFPDLHSELNLSSLELGDSALYFCASSTATNTEAFFGQGTRLTVV.

V usage is TRBV5-4 and J usage is TRBJ1-1; D is undetermined. Germline V gene lookup returns CDR1 SGHNT and CDR2 YYREEE (reference sequence). V was trimmed by 0 bases and J by 0 bases, leaving 3 bases between them. The CDR3 runs 13 residues. CDR3 sequence: CASSLELNTEAFF. The CDR3 nucleotides are TGTGCCAGCAGCTTGGAATTGAACACTGAAGCTTTCTTT.

The V and J genes are TRBV7-3 and TRBJ1-1, with no clear D. CDR1 is SGHTA and CDR2 is FQGTGA in the germline V gene. The CDR3 covers 13 residues. The germline V and J ends were trimmed by 5 bases and 4 bases, with 11 bases remaining between them. In nucleotides, the CDR3 is TGTGCCAGCAGCCCTTGGGTTGGCACTGAAGCTTTCTTT. Translated, it gives CASSPWVGTEAFF.

The chain carries TRBV5-6 and TRBJ2-3; D gene ambiguous. V was pared by 4 bases and J by 6 bases, with 12 bases between. The CDR3 is 13 amino acids. Germline CDR1 reads SGHDT; CDR2 reads YYEEEE. CDR3 DNA: TGTGCCAGCAGCCCCCTCTTCCTGGATACGCAGTATTTT. Its translation is CASSPLFLDTQYF.

This chain joins TRBV7-8 and TRBJ2-1; 7 bases match TRBD1. Germline assignment: CDR1 SGHVS and CDR2 FQNEAQ. The V segment lost 3 bases and the J segment 6 bases; nucleotides outside the gene matches: 8. The CDR3 extends over 15 amino acids. The CDR3 region has the DNA TGTGCCAGCAGCTTGACAGGGCGAGGAGCCAATGAGCAGTTCTTC. It encodes CASSLTGRGANEQFF.

The CDR3 DNA reads as TGTGCCAGCAGTTACGAGGGTAGTCGATACAATGAGCAGTTCTTC. Residues: CASSYEGSRYNEQFF. The rearrangement uses TRBV6-5 and TRBJ2-1; possible D gene TRBD2, 5 bases. The CDR3 has 15 amino acids. Germline CDR1 and CDR2: MNHEY and SVGAGI. V gave up 2 bases and J gave up 4 bases, with 12 bases separating them.

This sequence joins TRBV6-1 and TRBJ1-5; TRBD1 matches 7 bases. This CDR3 is built from 16 residues. V lost 2 bases to trimming and J lost 2 bases; unmatched junction nucleotides: 6. CDR1 is MNHNS and CDR2 is SASEGT in the germline V gene. CDR3 nucleotide sequence: TGTGCCAGCAGTGAACGTCGGCAGGGGGGCAATCAGCCCCAGCATTTT. Translated, it gives CASSERRQGGNQPQHF.

The chain combines TRBV5-1 with TRBJ1-1, with TRBD1 identical over 8 bases. V lost 4 bases and J lost 8; bases outside the gene matches: 13. This CDR3 is 15 amino acids long. Germline CDR1 is SGHRS and CDR2 is YFSETQ. CDR3 loop: CASSLRQGPRGEAFF. CDR3 in DNA: TGCGCCAGCAGCCTGCGACAGGGGCCCAGGGGAGAAGCTTTCTTT.

This clone was counted once. The chain carries TRBV28 and TRBJ2-6; 10 bases line up with TRBD1. J gave up 4 bases and V 6 bases, and 3 bases lay outside the gene matches. The CDR3 covers 15 residues. Germline CDR1 reads MDHEN; CDR2 reads SYDVKM. The CDR3 is CASRGQGPGANVLTF. CDR3 nucleotides: TGTGCCAGCAGGGGACAGGGGCCCGGGGCCAACGTCCTGACTTTC.